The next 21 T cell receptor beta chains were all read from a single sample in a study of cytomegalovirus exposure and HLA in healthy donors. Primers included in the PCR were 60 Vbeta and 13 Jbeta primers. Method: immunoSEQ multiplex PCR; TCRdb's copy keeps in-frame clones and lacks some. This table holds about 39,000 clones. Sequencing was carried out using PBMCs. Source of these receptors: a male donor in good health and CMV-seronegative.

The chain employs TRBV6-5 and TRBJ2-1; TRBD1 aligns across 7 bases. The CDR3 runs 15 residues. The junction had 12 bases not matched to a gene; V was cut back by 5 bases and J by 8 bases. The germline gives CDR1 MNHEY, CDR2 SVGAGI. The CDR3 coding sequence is TGTGCCAGCAGTCTAGGGAAGGGGGCGATTGATGAGCAGTTCTTC. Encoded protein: CASSLGKGAIDEQFF.

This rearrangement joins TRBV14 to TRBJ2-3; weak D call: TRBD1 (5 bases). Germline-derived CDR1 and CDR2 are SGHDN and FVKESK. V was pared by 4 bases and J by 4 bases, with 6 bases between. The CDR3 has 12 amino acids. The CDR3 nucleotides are TGTGCCAGCAGCCGACAGCCAGATACGCAGTATTTT. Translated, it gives CASSRQPDTQYF.

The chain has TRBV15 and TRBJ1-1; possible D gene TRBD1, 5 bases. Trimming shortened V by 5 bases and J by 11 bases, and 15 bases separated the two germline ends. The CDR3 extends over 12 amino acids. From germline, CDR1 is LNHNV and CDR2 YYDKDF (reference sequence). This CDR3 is CATSDSPGRAFF. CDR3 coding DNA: TGTGCCACCAGCGACAGCCCCGGAAGGGCTTTCTTT.

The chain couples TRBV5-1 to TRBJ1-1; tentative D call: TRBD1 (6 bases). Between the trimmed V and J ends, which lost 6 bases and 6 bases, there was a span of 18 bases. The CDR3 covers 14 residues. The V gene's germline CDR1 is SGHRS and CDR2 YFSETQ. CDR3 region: CASNSKGVEAEAFF. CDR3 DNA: TGCGCCAGCAACTCAAAGGGGGTGGAAGCTGAAGCTTTCTTT.

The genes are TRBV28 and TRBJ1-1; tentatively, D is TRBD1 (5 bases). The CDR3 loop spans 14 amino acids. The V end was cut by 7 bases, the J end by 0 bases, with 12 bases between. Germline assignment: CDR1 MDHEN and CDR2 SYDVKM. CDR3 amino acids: CASTTRVVNTEAFF. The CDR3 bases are TGTGCCAGCACTACCAGGGTAGTGAACACTGAAGCTTTCTTT.

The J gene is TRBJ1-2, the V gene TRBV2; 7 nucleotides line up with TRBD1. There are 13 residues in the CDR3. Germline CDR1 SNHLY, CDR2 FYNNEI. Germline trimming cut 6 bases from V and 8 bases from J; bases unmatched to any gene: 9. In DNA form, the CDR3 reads TGTGCCAGCAGAGGGACAGAGGTAGAAGGCTACACCTTC. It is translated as CASRGTEVEGYTF.

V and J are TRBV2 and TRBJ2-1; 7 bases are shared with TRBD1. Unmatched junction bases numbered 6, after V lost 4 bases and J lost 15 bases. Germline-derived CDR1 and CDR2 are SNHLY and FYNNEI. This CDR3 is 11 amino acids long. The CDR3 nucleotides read TGTGCCAGCAGTGTGACAGGGTTTGGGTTCTTC. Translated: CASSVTGFGFF.

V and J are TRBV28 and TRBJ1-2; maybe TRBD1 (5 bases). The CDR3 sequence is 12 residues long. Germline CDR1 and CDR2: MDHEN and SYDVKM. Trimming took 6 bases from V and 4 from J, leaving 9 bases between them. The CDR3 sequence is CASRTTVYGYTF. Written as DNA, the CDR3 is TGTGCCAGCAGAACGACAGTCTATGGCTACACCTTC.

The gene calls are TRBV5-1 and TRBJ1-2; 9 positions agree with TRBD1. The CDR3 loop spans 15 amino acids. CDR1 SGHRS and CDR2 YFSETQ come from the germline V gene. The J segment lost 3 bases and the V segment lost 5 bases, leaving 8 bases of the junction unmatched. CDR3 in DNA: TGCGCCAGCAGGAGGTCCCGGGACAGGGACTATGGCTACACCTTC. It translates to CASRRSRDRDYGYTF.

The CDR3 nucleotides are TGTGCCAGCAGTTACCCAGGGGGGCCCTACAATGAGCAGTTCTTC. Translation gives CASSYPGGPYNEQFF. The rearrangement uses TRBV6-6 and TRBJ2-1; D possibly corresponds to TRBD1 (7 bases). The CDR3 loop spans 15 amino acids. The germline V and J ends were trimmed by 2 bases and 2 bases, with 10 bases remaining between them. Germline CDR1 MNHNY, CDR2 SVGAGI (reference sequence).

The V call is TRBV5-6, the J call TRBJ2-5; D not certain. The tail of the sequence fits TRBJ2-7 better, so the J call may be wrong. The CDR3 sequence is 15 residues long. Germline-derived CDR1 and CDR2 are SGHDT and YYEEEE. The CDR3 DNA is TGTGCCAGCAGCTTGTATGGGTCAGGATCCTACGAGCAGTACTTC. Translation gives CASSLYGSGSYEQYF.

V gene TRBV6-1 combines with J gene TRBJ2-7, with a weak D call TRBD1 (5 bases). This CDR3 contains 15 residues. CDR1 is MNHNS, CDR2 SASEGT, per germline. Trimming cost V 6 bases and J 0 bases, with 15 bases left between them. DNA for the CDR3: TGTGCCAGCAGCCAAGCAAGGACAATCTCCTACGAGCAGTACTTC. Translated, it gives CASSQARTISYEQYF.

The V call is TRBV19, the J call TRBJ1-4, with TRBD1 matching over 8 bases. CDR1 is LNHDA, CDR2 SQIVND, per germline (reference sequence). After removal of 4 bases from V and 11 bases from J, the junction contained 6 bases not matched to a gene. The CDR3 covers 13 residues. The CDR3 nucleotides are TGTGCCAGTAGTAGGGACAGGACAGAGAAACTGTTTTTT. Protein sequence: CASSRDRTEKLFF.

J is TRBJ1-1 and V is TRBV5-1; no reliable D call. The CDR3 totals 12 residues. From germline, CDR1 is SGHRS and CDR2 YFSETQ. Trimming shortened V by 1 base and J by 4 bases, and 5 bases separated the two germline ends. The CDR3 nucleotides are TGCGCCAGCAGCTTGACGGGCACTGAAGCTTTCTTT. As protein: CASSLTGTEAFF.

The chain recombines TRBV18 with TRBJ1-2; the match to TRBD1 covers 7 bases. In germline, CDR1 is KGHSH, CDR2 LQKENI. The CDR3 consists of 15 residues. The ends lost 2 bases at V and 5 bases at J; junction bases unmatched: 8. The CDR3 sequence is CASSPTGDSIYGYTF. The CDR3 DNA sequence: TGTGCCAGCTCACCAACGGGGGACAGCATTTATGGCTACACCTTC.

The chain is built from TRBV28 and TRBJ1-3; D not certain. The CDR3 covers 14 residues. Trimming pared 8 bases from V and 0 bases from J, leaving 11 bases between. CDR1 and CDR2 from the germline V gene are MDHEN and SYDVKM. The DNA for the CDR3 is TGTGCCAGCCTCCCAACCGGCTCTGGAAACACCATATATTTT. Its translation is CASLPTGSGNTIYF.

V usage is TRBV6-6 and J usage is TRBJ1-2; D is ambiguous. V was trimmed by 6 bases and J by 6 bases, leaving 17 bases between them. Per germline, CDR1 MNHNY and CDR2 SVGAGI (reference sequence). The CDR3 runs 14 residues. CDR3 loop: CASSGMGVVDGYTF. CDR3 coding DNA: TGTGCCAGCAGCGGCATGGGAGTGGTTGATGGCTACACCTTC.

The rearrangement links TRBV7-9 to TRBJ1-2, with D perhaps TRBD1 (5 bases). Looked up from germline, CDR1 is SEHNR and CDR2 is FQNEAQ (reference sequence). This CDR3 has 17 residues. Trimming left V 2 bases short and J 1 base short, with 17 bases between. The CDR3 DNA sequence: TGTGCCAGCAGCTTACCCTCGCCGACAGCCGATAACTATGGCTACACCTTC. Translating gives CASSLPSPTADNYGYTF.

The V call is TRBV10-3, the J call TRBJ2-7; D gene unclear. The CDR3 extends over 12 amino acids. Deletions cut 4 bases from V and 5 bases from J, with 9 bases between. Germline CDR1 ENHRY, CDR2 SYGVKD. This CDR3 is CAISGDKDEQYF. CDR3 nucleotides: TGTGCCATCAGTGGCGACAAGGACGAGCAGTACTTC.

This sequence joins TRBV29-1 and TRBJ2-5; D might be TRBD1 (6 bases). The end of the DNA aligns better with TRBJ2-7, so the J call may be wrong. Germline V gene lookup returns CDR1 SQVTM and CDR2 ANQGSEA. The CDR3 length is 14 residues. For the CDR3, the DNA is TGCAGCGTTGTTCCGGGACACACTCCCTACGAGCAGTACTTC. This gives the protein CSVVPGHTPYEQYF.

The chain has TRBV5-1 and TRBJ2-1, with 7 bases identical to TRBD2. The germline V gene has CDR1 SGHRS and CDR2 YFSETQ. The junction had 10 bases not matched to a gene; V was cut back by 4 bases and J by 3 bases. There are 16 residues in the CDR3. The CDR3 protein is CASSLSGGRYYNEQFF. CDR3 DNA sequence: TGCGCCAGCAGCCTCTCCGGGGGGAGATACTACAATGAGCAGTTCTTC.